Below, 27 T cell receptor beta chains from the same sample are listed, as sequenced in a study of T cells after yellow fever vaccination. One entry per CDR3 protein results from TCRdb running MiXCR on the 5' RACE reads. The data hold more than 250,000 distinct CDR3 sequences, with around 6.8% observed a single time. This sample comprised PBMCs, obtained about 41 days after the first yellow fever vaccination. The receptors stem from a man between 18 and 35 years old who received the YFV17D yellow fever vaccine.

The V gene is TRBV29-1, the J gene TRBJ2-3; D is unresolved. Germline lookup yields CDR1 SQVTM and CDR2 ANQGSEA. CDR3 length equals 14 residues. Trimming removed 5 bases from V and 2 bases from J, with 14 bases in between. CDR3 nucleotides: TGCAGCGTTCACCCTGTCCAGAACACAGATACGCAGTATTTT. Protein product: CSVHPVQNTDTQYF.

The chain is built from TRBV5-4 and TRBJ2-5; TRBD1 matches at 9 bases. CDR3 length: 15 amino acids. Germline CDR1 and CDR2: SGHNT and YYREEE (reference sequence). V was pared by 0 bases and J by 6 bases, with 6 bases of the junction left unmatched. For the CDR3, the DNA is TGTGCCAGCAGCTTGGGAAGACAGGGGGAAAAGACCCAGTACTTC. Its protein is CASSLGRQGEKTQYF.

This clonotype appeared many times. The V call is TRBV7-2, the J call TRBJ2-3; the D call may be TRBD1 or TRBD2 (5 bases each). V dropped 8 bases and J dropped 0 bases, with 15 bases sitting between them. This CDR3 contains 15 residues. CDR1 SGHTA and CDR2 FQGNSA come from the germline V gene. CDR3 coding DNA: TGTGCCAGCGGGACCGCTATCCCTAGCACAGATACGCAGTATTTT. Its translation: CASGTAIPSTDTQYF. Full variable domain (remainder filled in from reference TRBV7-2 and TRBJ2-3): GAGVSQSPSNKVTEKGKDVELRCDPISGHTALYWYRQSLGQGLEFLIYFQGNSAPDKSGLPSDRFSAERTGGSVSTLTIQRTQQEDSAVYLCASGTAIPSTDTQYFGPGTRLTVL.

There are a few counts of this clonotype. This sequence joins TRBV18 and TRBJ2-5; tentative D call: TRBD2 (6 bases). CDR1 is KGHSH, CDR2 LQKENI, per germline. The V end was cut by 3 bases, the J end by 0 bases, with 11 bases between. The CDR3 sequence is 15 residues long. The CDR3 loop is CASSPLASNQETQYF. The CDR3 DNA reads TGTGCCAGCTCACCTCTAGCGTCCAACCAAGAGACCCAGTACTTC.

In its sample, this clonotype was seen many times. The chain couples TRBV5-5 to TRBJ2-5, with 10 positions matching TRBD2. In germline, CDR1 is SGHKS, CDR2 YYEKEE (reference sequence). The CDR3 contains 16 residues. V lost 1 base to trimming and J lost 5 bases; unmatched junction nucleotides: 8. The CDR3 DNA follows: TGTGCCAGCAGCTTGACCGGACTAGCGGCCACGGAGACCCAGTACTTC. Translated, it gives CASSLTGLAATETQYF.

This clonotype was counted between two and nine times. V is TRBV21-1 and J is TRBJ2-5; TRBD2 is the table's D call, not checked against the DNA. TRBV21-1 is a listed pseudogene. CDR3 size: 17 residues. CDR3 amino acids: CASSNKQLDGPAETQYF. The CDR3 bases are TGTGCCAGCAGCAACAAACAGTTGGACGGACCAGCAGAGACCCAGTACTTC.

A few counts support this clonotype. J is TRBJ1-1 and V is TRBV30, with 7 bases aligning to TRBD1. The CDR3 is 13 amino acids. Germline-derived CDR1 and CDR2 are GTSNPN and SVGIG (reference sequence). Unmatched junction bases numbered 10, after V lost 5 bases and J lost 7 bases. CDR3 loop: CAWGRDRKNEAFF. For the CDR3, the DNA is TGTGCCTGGGGCAGGGACAGAAAAAATGAAGCTTTCTTT.

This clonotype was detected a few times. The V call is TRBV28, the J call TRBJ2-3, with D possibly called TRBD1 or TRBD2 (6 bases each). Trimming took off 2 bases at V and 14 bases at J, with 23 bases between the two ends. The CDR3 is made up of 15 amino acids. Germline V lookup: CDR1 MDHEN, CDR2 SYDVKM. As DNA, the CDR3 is TGTGCCAGCAGTTTAGACCTAATGACGGGGGCCCAGGGGTATTTT. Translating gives CASSLDLMTGAQGYF. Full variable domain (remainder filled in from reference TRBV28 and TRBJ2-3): DVKVTQSSRYLVKRTGEKVFLECVQDMDHENMFWYRQDPGLGLRLIYFSYDVKMKEKGDIPEGYSVSREKKERFSLILESASTNQTSMYLCASSLDLMTGAQGYFGPGTRLTVL.

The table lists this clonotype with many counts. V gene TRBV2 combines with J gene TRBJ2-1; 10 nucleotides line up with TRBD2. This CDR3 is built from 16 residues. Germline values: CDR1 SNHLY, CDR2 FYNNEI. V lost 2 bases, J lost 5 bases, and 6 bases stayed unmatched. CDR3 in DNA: TGTGCCAGCAGTGAACTGATTAGCGGGGGGCACAATGAGCAGTTCTTC. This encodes CASSELISGGHNEQFF.

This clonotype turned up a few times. CDR3 DNA sequence: TGTGCCAGCAGCCACCGGGGGGCGCTGGGCACTGAAGCTTTCTTT. It encodes CASSHRGALGTEAFF. The chain links TRBV7-2 to TRBJ1-1, with D possibly matching TRBD1 (6 bases). This CDR3 has 15 amino acids. Germline values: CDR1 SGHTA, CDR2 FQGNSA. V lost 5 bases, J lost 4 bases, and 17 bases lay in between.

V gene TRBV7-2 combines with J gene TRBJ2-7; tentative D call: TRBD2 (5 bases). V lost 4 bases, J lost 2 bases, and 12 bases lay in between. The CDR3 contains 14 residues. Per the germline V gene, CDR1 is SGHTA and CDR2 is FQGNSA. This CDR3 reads CASSSAGLTYEQYF. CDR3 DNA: TGTGCCAGCAGCTCCGCGGGTCTGACCTACGAGCAGTACTTC.

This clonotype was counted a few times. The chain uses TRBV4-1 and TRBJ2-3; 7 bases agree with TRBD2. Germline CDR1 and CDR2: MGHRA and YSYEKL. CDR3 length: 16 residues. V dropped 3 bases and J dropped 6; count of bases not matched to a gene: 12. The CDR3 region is CASSHPSLGTKDTQYF. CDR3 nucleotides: TGCGCCAGCAGCCATCCTTCCCTCGGGACTAAGGATACGCAGTATTTT.

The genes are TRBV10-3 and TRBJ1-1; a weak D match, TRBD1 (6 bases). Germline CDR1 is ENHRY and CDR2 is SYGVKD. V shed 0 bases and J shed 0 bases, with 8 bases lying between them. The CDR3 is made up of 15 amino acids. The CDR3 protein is CAISESGGVNTEAFF. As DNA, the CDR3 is TGTGCCATCAGTGAGTCAGGGGGAGTGAACACTGAAGCTTTCTTT.

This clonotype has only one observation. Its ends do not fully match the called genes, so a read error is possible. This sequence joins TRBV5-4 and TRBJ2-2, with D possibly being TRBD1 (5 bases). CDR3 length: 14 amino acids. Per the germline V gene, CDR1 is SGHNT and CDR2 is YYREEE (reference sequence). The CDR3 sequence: CASSQDMNTEELFF. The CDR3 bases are TGTGCCAGCAGCCAGGACATGAACACCGAGGAGCTGTTTTTT.

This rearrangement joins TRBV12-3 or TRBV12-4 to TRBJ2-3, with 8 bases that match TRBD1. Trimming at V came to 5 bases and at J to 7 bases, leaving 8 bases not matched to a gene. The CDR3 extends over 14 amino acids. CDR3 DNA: TGTGCCAGCAGTGGGGGACAGGACACGAATACGCAGTATTTT. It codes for CASSGGQDTNTQYF.

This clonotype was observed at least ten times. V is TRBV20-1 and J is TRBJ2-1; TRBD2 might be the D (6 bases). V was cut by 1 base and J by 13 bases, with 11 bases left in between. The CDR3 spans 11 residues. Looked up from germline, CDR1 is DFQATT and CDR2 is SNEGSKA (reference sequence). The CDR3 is CSARAGTPQFF. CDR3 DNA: TGCAGTGCTAGAGCCGGGACTCCACAGTTCTTC.

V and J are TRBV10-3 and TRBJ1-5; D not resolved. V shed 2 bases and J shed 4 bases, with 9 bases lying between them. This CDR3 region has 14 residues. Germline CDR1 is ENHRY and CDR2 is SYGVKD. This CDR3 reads CAISEVEINQPQHF. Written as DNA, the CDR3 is TGTGCCATCAGTGAGGTAGAAATAAATCAGCCCCAGCATTTT.

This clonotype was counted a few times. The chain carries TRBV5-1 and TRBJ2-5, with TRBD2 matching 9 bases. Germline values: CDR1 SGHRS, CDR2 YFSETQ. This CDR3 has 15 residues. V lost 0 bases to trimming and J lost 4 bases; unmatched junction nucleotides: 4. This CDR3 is CASSLGPGLAETQYF. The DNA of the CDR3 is TGCGCCAGCAGCTTGGGGCCGGGACTAGCAGAGACCCAGTACTTC.

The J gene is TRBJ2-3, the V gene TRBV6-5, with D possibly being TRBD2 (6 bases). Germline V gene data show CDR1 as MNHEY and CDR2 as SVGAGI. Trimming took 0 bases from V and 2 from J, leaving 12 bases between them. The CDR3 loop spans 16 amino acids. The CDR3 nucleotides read TGTGCCAGCAGTTACTCGAGCTTAGCGGACACAGATACGCAGTATTTT. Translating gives CASSYSSLADTDTQYF.

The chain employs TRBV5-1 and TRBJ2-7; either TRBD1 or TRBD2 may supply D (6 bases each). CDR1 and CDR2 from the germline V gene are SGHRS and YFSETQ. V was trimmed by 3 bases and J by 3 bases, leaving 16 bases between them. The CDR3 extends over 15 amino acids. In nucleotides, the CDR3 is TGCGCCAGCAGCTCCCTCGGGGGCTTCAGCTACGAGCAGTACTTC. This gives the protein CASSSLGGFSYEQYF. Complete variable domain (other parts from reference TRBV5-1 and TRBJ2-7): KAGVTQTPRYLIKTRGQQVTLSCSPISGHRSVSWYQQTPGQGLQFLFEYFSETQRNKGNFPGRFSGRQFSNSRSEMNVSTLELGDSALYLCASSSLGGFSYEQYFGPGTRLTVT.

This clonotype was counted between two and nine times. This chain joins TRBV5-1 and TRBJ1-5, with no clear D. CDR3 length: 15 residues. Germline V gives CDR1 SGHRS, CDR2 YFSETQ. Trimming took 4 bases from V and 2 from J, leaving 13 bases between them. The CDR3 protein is CASSLTPGRNQPQHF. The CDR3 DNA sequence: TGCGCCAGCAGCCTAACGCCCGGCCGCAATCAGCCCCAGCATTTT.

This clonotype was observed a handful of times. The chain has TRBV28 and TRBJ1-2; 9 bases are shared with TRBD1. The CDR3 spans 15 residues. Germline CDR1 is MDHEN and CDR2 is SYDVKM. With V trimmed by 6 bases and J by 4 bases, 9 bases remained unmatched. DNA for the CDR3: TGTGCCAGCAGCCCCGCGGGACAGGGAGCCTATGGCTACACCTTC. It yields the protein CASSPAGQGAYGYTF.

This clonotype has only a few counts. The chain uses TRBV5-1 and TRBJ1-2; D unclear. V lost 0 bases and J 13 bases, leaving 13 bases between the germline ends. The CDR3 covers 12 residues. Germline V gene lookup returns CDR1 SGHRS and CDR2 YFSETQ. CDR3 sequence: CASSLDLISTTF. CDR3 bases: TGCGCCAGCAGCTTGGATCTCATTTCAACCACCTTC.

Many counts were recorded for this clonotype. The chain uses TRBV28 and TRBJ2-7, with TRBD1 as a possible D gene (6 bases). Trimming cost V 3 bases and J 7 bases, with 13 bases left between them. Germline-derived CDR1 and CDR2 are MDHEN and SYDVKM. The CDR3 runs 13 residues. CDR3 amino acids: CASSLGLRGEQYV. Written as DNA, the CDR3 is TGTGCCAGCAGTTTGGGGTTAAGGGGGGAGCAGTACGTC.

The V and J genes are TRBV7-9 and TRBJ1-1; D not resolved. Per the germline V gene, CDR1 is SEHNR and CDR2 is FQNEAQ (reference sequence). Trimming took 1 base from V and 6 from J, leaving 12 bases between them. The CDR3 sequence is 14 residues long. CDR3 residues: CASSLEPHTSEAFF. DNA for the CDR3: TGTGCCAGCAGCTTAGAGCCCCACACCTCTGAAGCTTTCTTT.

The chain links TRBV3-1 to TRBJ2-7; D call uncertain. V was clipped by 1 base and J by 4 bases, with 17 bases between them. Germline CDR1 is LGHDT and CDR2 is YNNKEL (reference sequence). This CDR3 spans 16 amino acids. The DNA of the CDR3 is TGTGCCAGCAGCCAAGGCCTTCGGACGGAGCTTTACGAGCAGTACTTC. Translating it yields CASSQGLRTELYEQYF.

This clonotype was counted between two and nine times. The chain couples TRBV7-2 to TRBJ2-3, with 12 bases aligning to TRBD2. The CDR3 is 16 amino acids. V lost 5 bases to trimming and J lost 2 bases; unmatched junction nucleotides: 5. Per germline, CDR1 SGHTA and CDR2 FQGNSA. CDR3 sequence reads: CASSLASGGATDTQYF. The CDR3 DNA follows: TGTGCCAGCAGCCTCGCTAGCGGGGGGGCCACAGATACGCAGTATTTT.